This note documents a single T cell receptor beta chain sequence. It lacks a known antigen. Within one base of it there is no much larger clone, and no base qualities were kept. This record comes from a study of blood T cell repertoires in COVID-19 (dated by TCRdb to the early 2020s). In terms of the full investigation: Samples from collaborators originated in the United States, Italy and Spain and spanned both the acute and convalescent phases of COVID-19. The prospective study material was composed of cDNA or gDNA derived from T cells, B-cell-depleted T cells, or PBMCs. Subjects who had been exposed to COVID-19, were actively infected with it, or had recovered from it provided the deeply sampled blood TCRbeta repertoires that made up the dataset. The repertoires were released in a freely available public database meant as a resource for research on the immune response to SARS-CoV-2. Samples were obtained from the ongoing ImmuneRACE study (first 160 participants) and from over a thousand subjects provided by 6 global collaborators. Nearly every sample came with metadata listing a de-identified subject ID, COVID-19 status, age in years and sex. HLA class I and class II types, where available, came from metadata supplied by the sample provider rather than from assay-based typing. What the research found in general, with its limitations: How much clinical and demographic metadata was included differed by source and by participant, and the metadata was provided uncurated.

The immunoSEQ Assay, a bias-controlled multiplex PCR, was used to amplify TCRbeta CDR3 regions from genomic DNA. As for the authors' bioinformatics: Nucleated cell counts per sample were estimated from amplification of reference gene primers within the assay. To quantify the absolute abundance of each unique TCRbeta CDR3 rearrangement, sequence reads were collapsed and filtered. For each sample, productive Simpson clonality was calculated as the square root of Simpson's diversity index across productive rearrangements. TCRdb obtained this table from immuneACCESS and retained in-frame rearrangements with V and J assigned. These tables miss some clones; where compared with another copy, unresolved V genes account for less than half of the shortfall, and the remainder is unexplained. V and J calls and clone size are those listed in that table; D and trimming were worked out from the DNA. Counted in this sample were 80,000 to 100,000 clones; about four fifths of them appeared once. Over 15% of the sample is taken by the ten largest.

Whole blood was collected in K2EDTA tubes by collaborating institutions according to the institutions' own protocols. For TCRbeta analysis, collaborator samples were shipped as frozen whole blood, as isolated PBMCs, or as DNA extracted from either sample type. Sequenced: peripheral blood. The TCR originated in a human donor in a cohort sampled during active COVID-19.

The CDR3 protein is CASSLKSGTSVSSTDTQYF. The nucleotides read TGTGCCAGCAGCTTAAAATCAGGGACTAGCGTTTCTAGCACAGATACGCAGTATTTT. The chain is assembled from TRBV7-2 and TRBJ2-3; TRBD2 aligns with 10 central bases. Based on the germline V gene, the CDR1 and CDR2 sequences are SGHTA and FQGNSA. The CDR3, cysteine through phenylalanine, is 19 amino acids long. The only DNA kept is the CDR3, 57 bases in frame from the first base. Trimming removed 2 bases from V and 0 bases from J; the gene matches leave 11 bases unexplained.